This T cell receptor (beta chain) was sequenced for a study of CD8 T cells in Susac syndrome (dated by TCRdb to between 2018 and 2021). About the investigation overall: Of the Susac syndrome patients who were sequenced, under 10 were in clinical remission while six had clinically active disease. At the time of blood withdrawal, Susac syndrome patients were either therapy-naive, taking corticosteroids (with some also receiving IVIg), or on IVIg alone. Whether CD8+ T cell activation and differentiation in Susac syndrome was antigen driven was tested using repertoire sequencing. The full study reports these points: In the CD4+ T cell repertoire of Susac syndrome patients, clonal expansion was not detected. The number of individuals in the TCR sequencing and HLA analysis was acknowledged as relatively small.

RNA was extracted using the RNeasy kit, and roughly 0.5 to 1 microgram was reverse transcribed with random hexamers. The immunoSEQ multiplex PCR assay, covering 54 Vbeta and 13 Jbeta segments, was used to amplify TCR beta CDR3 regions. To correct PCR amplification bias, a synthetic template baseline was used for both primer optimization and computational correction. As for the authors' bioinformatics: Reads were annotated to V, D and J genes according to IMGT and were analyzed with immunoSEQ Analyzer, with only productive sequences retained. Clonality was computed as one minus Shannon entropy normalized by log2 of the number of productive unique sequences. For each patient and control, public and private clones were evaluated within the 100 most prevalent clones. Susac-specific clones were defined as absent from healthy and MS cohorts, over a thousand published viral clones and other ImmuneACCESS disease sequences. The public reads were reprocessed in TCRdb via fastp at Q25 and MiXCR, keeping in-frame beta chains. All rows with the same CDR3 protein become a single entry with the most common DNA and genes. V and J calls and clone size were set by TCRdb, not the authors. Counted in this sample were over 130,000 distinct CDR3 sequences; 95% of them appeared once. The ten most abundant clones make up about 0.15% of the sample.

In regard to this clonotype: What antigen it recognizes has not been identified. Base qualities are not recorded, but no much larger clone differs from it by a single base.

Peripheral blood CD8+ and CD4+ T cells from healthy donors, Susac syndrome patients and multiple sclerosis patients were profiled using high-throughput TCR beta sequencing. The Susac syndrome patients fulfilled recently defined diagnostic criteria for either definite or probable disease. Bulk CD8+ and CD4+ T cells were purified by magnetic negative isolation, while CD8+ TEMRA cells were enriched using FACS. Blood was collected in EDTA tubes and processed within 24 hours, with PBMCs isolated through density gradient centrifugation. PBMCs intended for TCR sequencing were cryopreserved in liquid nitrogen and thawed later in a water bath at 37 degrees C. The sorted or isolated CD4+, CD8+ and CD8+ TEMRA cells reached a purity of at least 90%. Trimming at the junction amounts to 3 bases on V and 6 bases on J, and the germline ends lie 6 bases apart. The CDR3, cysteine through phenylalanine, is 11 amino acids long. Just the 33-base CDR3 DNA is kept, in frame starting at base 1.

The sample consisted of CD4+ T cells from PBMCs. The chain uses TRBV12-3 or TRBV12-4 and TRBJ2-7; confidence is insufficient to name the D gene. The clonotype was recovered from a human donor with Susac syndrome. The sequenced DNA: TGTGCCAGCAGTTTGCCCGGCGAGCAGTACTTC. Its product reads: CASSLPGEQYF.